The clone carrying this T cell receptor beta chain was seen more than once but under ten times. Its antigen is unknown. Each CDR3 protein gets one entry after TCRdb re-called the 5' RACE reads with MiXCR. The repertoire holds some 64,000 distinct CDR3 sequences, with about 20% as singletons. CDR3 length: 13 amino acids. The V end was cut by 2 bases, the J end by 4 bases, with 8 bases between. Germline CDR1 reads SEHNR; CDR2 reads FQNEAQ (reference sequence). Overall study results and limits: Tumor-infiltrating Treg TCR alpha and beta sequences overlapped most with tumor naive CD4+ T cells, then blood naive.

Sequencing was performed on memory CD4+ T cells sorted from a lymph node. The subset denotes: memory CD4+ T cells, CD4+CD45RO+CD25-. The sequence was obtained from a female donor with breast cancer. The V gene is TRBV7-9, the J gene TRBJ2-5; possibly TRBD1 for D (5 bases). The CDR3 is CASSLSRGETQYF. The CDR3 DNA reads TGTGCCAGCAGCTTAAGTAGGGGAGAGACCCAGTACTTC.